This TCR beta chain was observed in a study of regulatory T cells in long-lasting Graves disease. Study results and caveats: Limited sample numbers may have lowered accuracy. Persistent Graves' patients had lower TCR diversity than newly diagnosed ones. Persistent disease was associated with favored TRBV28 usage and with favored use of TRBJ1-2 and TRBJ2-5.

V gave up 3 bases and J gave up 3 bases; unmatched junction bases: 8. Germline-derived CDR1 and CDR2 are DFQATT and SNEGSKA (reference sequence). The CDR3 is 14 amino acids. This clonotype has at least ten counts. Its antigen remains unknown. Sample time point: persistent/refractory GD, antithyroid drugs over 5 years with positive TRAb. The TCR library used RNA extracted from PBMCs. Library construction for TCR beta used iRepertoire HTBI primers and Arm-PCR of CDR3 regions. Under the authors' procedure: Sample data revealed about 62 TRBV and roughly 13 TRBJ segments. TCRdb redid the calling of the multiplex PCR reads with MiXCR, one entry per CDR3 protein. The V and J calls, along with clone size, are taken from TCRdb and not from the paper's own processing. The sample includes 390,000 or so distinct CDR3 sequences, 20% to 25% of them seen just once.

The source of this sequence is a woman between 40 and 55 years old with Graves disease. The sequences come from peripheral blood mononuclear cells (PBMCs), collected when the disease was refractory, from a patient treated with antithyroid drugs. V gene TRBV20-1 combines with J gene TRBJ2-7; 7 nucleotides align to TRBD2. CDR3 loop: CSASRAGVSYEQYF. The CDR3 DNA is TGCAGTGCTAGTCGGGCGGGAGTTAGCTACGAGCAGTACTTC.